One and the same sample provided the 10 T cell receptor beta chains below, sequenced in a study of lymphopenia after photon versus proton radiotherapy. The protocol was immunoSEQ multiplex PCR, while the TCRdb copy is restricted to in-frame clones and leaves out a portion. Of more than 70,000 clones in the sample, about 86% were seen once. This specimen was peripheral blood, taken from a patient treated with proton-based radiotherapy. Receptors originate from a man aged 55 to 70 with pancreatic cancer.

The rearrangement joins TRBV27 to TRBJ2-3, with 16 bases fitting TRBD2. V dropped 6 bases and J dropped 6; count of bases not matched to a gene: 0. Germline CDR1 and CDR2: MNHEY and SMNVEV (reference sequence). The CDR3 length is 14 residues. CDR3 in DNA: TGTGCCAGCAGGGGACTAGCGGGAGGGGATACGCAGTATTTT. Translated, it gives CASRGLAGGDTQYF.

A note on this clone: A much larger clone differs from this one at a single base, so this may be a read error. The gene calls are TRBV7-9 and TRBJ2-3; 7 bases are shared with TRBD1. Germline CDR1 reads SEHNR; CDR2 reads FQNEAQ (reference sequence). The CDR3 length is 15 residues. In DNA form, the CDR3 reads TGTGCCGGCAGTAACACCGGGACAGACGGGGATACGCAGTATTTT. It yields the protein CAGSNTGTDGDTQYF.

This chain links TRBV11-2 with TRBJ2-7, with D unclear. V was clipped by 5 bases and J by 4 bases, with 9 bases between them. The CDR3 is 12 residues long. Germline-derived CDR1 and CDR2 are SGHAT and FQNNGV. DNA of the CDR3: TGTGCCAGCAGCCCCTCAGATTACGAGCAGTACTTC. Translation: CASSPSDYEQYF.

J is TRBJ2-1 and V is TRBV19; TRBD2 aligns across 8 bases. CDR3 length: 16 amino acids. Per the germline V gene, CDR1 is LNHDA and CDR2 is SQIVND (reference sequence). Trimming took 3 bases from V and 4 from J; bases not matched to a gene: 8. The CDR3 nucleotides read TGTGCCAGTAGTATTGGCGGGAGGCTATCGTACAATGAGCAGTTCTTC. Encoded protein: CASSIGGRLSYNEQFF.

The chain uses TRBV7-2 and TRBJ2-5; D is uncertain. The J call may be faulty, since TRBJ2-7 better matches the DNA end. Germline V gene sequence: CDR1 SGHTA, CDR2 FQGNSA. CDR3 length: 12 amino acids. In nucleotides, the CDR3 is TGTGCCAGCAGCCCCGTCCACGGCGAGCAGTACTTC. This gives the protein CASSPVHGEQYF.

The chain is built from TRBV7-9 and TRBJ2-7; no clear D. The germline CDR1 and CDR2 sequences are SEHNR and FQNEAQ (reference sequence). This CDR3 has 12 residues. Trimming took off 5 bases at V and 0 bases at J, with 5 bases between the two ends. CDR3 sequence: CASSPSSYEQYF. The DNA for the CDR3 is TGTGCCAGCAGCCCCTCCTCCTACGAGCAGTACTTC.

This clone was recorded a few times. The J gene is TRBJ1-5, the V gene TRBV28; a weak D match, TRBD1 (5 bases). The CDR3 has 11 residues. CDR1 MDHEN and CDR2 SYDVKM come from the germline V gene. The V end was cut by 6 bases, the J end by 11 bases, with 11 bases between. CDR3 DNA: TGTGCCAGCAGCCCGCGGGGGACCCAGCATTTT. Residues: CASSPRGTQHF.

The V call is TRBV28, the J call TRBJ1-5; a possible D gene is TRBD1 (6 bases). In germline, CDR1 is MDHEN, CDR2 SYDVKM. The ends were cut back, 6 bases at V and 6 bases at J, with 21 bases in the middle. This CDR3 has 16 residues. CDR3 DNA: TGTGCCAGCAGACCAACCGCCCAGGGGAGGATTCAGCCCCAGCATTTT. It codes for CASRPTAQGRIQPQHF.

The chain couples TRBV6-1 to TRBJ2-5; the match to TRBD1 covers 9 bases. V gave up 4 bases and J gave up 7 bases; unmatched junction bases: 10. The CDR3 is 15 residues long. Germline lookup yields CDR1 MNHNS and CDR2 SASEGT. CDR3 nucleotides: TGTGCCAGCAGTGTGGCCACAGGGGGCGTGGGGACCCAGTACTTC. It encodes CASSVATGGVGTQYF.

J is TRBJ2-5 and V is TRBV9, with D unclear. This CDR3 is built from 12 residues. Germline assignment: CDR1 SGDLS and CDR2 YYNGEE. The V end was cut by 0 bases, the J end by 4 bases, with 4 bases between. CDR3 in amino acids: CASSVEGETQYF. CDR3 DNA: TGTGCCAGCAGCGTAGAAGGAGAGACCCAGTACTTC.